A selection of T cell receptor beta chains follows, all from one sample in a study of graft-versus-host responses after intestinal transplantation. Repertoires were generated with immunoSEQ multiplex PCR, while TCRdb's copy carries only in-frame clones and drops some. The table shows about 92,000 clones, with 75% to 95% occurring only once. What these receptors recognize is not known. The sample here was unstimulated CD8+ T cells sorted from spleen or lymph node cells, taken before intestinal transplant. The receptors were sampled from a human donor who received an intestinal transplant. The CDR3 runs from the conserved cysteine through the conserved F or W. D genes are given only for firm matches. The size field is filled for only some rows; it gives once, few, many or a size class.

16,NA,TRBV4-2,NA,TRBJ2-7,TGTGCCAGCAGCCAAGATTACCGATTCAGCTCCTACGAGCAGTACTTC,CASSQDYRFSSYEQYF
16,TRBD1,TRBV9,NA,TRBJ2-7,TGTGCCAGCAGCGCCCATCCGGGACAGGGATCCTACGAGCAGTACTTC,CASSAHPGQGSYEQYF
13,NA,TRBV9,NA,TRBJ2-1,TGTGCCAGCAGCTTGGAGCGCTACAATGAGCAGTTCTTC,CASSLERYNEQFF
17,NA,TRBV4-1,NA,TRBJ1-5,TGCGCCAGCAGCCAAAACTTCCCACTAAATAGCAATCAGCCCCAGCATTTT,CASSQNFPLNSNQPQHF
13,NA,TRBV7-9,NA,TRBJ2-1,TGTGCCAGCAGCGATCTCTACCGGGTTGAGCAGTTCTTC,CASSDLYRVEQFF
15,TRBD1,TRBV5-6,NA,TRBJ2-5,TGTGCCAGCAGCCTGACAGGGGTCCAAGTGGAGACCCAGTACTTC,CASSLTGVQVETQYF
15,TRBD2,TRBV7-3,NA,TRBJ2-3,TGTGCCAGCAGCTTTAGCGGGGGGAACACAGATACGCAGTATTTT,CASSFSGGNTDTQYF
16,TRBD1,TRBV4-1,once,TRBJ2-5,TGCGCCAGCAGCCAAATCGGGACAGGATACCAAGAGACCCAGTACTTC,CASSQIGTGYQETQYF
14,NA,TRBV11-2,NA,TRBJ2-7,TGTGCCAGCAGCTTAGGGGGTTCGGGATACGAGCAGTACTTC,CASSLGGSGYEQYF
13,NA,TRBV28,once,TRBJ1-1,TGTGCCAGCAGAATCGACCTTGGCTCTGAAGCTTTCTTT,CASRIDLGSEAFF
15,NA,TRBV4-1,NA,TRBJ2-1,TGCGCCAGCAGCCCCGGGAGTAGCCTCTACAATGAGCAGTTCTTC,CASSPGSSLYNEQFF
13,TRBD1,TRBV10-3,few,TRBJ1-1,TGTGCCATCAGTGATGGGACAGGGCCTGAAGCTTTCTTT,CAISDGTGPEAFF
15,TRBD1,TRBV7-9,NA,TRBJ1-1,TGTGCCAGCAGCTTAGGACAGGGTACGAACACTGAAGCTTTCTTT,CASSLGQGTNTEAFF
15,NA,TRBV9,once,TRBJ1-4,TGTGCCAGCAGTCCCGGACAGACTAAATATGAAAAACTGTTTTTT,CASSPGQTKYEKLFF
13,NA,TRBV7-3,NA,TRBJ2-2,TGTGCCAGCAGCCCAGCGGGTCCCGGGGAGCTGTTTTTT,CASSPAGPGELFF